This TCR beta chain was sequenced during a study of T-cell reconstitution after alpha-beta-depleted transplantation in children. This clonotype was counted only a few times. Library preparation (for TCRbeta) was performed with unique molecular identifiers. TCRdb used MiXCR to reprocess the PCR reads, holding one entry per CDR3 protein. The repertoire consists of roughly 89,000 distinct CDR3 sequences, with 12% occurring once and the leading ten covering approximately 15%. Germline CDR1 is SGDLS and CDR2 is YYNGEE. Unmatched junction bases numbered 5, after V lost 3 bases and J lost 4 bases. The CDR3 is 16 residues long.

The sample was PBMCs from the stem cell graft donor, taken from the stem cell graft. This TCR derives from a human donor who donated a stem cell graft to a child with inherited bone marrow failure. The chain carries TRBV9 and TRBJ2-1, with 12 bases identical to TRBD2. CDR3 nucleotide sequence: TGTGCCAGCAGCGCGACTAGCGGGGGAGCTTACAATGAGCAGTTCTTC. Protein sequence: CASSATSGGAYNEQFF.